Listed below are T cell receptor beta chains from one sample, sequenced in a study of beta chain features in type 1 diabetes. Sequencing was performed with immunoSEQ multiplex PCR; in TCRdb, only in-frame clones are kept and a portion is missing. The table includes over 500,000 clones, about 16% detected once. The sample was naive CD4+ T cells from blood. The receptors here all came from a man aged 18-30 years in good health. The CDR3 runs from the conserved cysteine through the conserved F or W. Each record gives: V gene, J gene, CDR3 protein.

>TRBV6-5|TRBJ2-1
CASRRTGNEQFF
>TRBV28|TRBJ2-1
CASGQWRWQAGGLNNEQFF
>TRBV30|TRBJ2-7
CAWSVRMTGGSYEQYF
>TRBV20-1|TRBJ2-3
CSVSSTDTQYF
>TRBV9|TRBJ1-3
CASSRIGDSGNTIYF
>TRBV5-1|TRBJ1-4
CASSLPGTLGEKLFF
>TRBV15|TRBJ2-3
CATSRDLDTDTQYF
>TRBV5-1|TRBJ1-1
CASSLGDRMNTEAFF
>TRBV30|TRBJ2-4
CAWSLQTVAKNIQYF
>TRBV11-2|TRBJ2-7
CASSLVGGQGTYEQYF
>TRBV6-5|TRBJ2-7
CASSYGLDLSYEQYF
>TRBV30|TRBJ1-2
CAWSPQTSGYTF
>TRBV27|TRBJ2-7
CASSFASVGTGVPYEQYF
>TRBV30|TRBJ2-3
CAWRANQADTQYF
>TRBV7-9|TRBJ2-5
CASSSAETQYF
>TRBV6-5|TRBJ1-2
CASSTHRGSYGYTF
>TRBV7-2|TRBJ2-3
CASSLLAGGPDTQYF
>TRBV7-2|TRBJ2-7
CASSLDPPQGIIRYEQYF
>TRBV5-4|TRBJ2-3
CASSRGDTQYF
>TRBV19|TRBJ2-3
CASSKVDLGTDTQYF
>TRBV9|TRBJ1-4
CASSVAGTAEKLFF
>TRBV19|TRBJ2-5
CASTGTGGWEAQYF
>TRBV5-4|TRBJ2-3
CASSPPTSAARGTQYF
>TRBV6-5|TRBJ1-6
CASSYEGNSPLHF
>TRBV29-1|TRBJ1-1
CTSGDRAFF
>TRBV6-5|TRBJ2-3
CASSRSPDTQYF
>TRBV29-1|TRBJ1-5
CSVGLSNQPQHF
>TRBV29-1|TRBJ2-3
CSVLIFPDTQYF
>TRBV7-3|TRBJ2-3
CASSPNAAGRRGTDTQYF
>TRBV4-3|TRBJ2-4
CASSPGTGGNIQYF
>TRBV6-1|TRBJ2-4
CASSARTSGRRPAKNIQYF
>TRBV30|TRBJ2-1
CAWRRNKGQGWSEQFF
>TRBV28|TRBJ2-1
CASSLASGAPNEQFF
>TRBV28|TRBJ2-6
CAIRRAGANVLTF
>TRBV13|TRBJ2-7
CASSLGRGATALYYEQYF
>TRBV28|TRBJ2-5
CASSLGGLQGETQYF
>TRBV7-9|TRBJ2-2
CASSLGHLNTGELFF
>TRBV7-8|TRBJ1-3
CASKGGNTIYF
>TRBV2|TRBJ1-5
CASSEGLGNQPQHF
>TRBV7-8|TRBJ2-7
CASSLPPGRLSYEQYF
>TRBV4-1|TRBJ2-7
CASSPLGQGAVEQYF
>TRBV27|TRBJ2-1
CASNRQGAGNEQFF
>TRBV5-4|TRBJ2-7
CASSLSGAYEQYF
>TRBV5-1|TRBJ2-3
CASMRLSSDTQYF
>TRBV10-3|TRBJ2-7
CAISESQRYEQYF
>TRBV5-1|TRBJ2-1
CASSLGAGTGIYNEQFF
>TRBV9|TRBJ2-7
CASSAGTGESEQYF
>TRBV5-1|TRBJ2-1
CASSQGSLSYNEQFF
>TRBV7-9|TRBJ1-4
CASSEGQGFGKLFF
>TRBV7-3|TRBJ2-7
CASSLTNRGSREQYF
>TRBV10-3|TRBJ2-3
CAISERVGKGTDTQYF
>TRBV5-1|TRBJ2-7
CASSSGLAGTYEQYF
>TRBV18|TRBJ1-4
CASSPSRTDNEKLFF
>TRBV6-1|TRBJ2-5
CASSEEGETQYF
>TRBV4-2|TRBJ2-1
CASSQDRQGARNEQFF
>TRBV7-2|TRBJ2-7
CASSLVVGSSYEQYF